This entry features one T cell receptor beta chain sequence. Its target antigen remains unknown. There are no base qualities to consult, and no much larger clone falls within one base. These data are taken from a study of T cell responses to AZD1222 COVID-19 vaccine (dated by TCRdb to 2020 to 2022). Describing the broader study: AZD1222 recipients given second doses at about 4 weeks or at about 12 weeks were pooled, since spike-specific TCR depth and breadth were not found to differ between the two schedules. TCR sequencing was performed for 230 to 250 trial participants, of whom about 210 were given two doses of AZD1222 and about 25 were given two doses of MenACWY control vaccine. Trial participants were enrolled by age into 18-55, 56-69 and 70-plus year subgroups, with roughly 150, 30 and 60 TCR-sequenced participants respectively.

Taken with the paper, the label for time point translates to: baseline before first vaccination. Samples from vaccinated people were obtained from the UK trials COV001 and COV002, which included a single-blind randomized controlled phase 2/3 trial of AZD1222 (ChAdOx1 nCoV-19) in healthy adults. Trial participant PBMC samples were collected at day 0 and day 28 after the second dose for TCRbeta chain sequencing. What the authors observed across the whole study: Reportedly, almost half of the unique spike-specific TCRs recognized epitopes lying outside the regions that are mutated in the B.1.351 and B.1.1.7 variants. Only a handful of AZD1222 recipients were SARS-CoV-2 seropositive at baseline, limiting conclusions about previously exposed vaccinees. Because no samples from the day 14 peak response were available, repertoires could be characterized only after the peak T cell response. In the small 56-69-year group, the increase in depth fell short of significance, most likely because of low power. CD4 TCRs associated with the vaccine covered the entire spike protein, and the dominant responses were in regions 160-218 and 743-854. A significant rise in spike-specific TCR breadth and depth was observed after two AZD1222 doses relative to day 0 and relative to MenACWY recipients. Participants were mostly white British, with more females than males. The authors suggested clonal diversity may have been underestimated.

The CDR3 regions of human TCRbeta chains were analyzed by immunosequencing. Under the source paper's analysis protocol: Repertoire TCRs were checked for matches against a reference library of SARS-CoV-2-specific TCRs that had been generated using the MIRA antigen-specificity platform. Breadth was defined as the fraction of unique TCRs that were SARS-CoV-2-associated, and depth was defined as the fraction of total T cells that were SARS-CoV-2-associated. Using the MIRA data, each spike-specific TCR was assigned both to the spike region to which the TCR was reactive and to a CD4 or CD8 class. Log10-transformed breadth and depth values were compared by one-way ANOVA with Sidak's multiple comparisons tests. The clones in this table, taken by TCRdb from immuneACCESS, are in-frame only. Not every clone is retained; where verified, under half of the shortfall comes from an unresolved V gene, and the cause of the rest is unknown. V and J calls and clone size are those listed in that table; D and trimming were worked out from the DNA. The sample table holds over 70,000 clones, of which approximately 81% were seen once. The ten largest clones represent about a fifth of the sample.

The clonotype comes from an adult in good health. The sequencing used peripheral blood, collected on day 0 of AZD1222 vaccination.

The sequence in DNA is TGCGCCAGCAGCCTCCGTGGGCGGCCTAGCACAGATACGCAGTATTTT. It translates as CASSLRGRPSTDTQYF. Here the chain combines TRBV4-1 and TRBJ2-3; a confident D gene designation cannot be given. According to the germline V gene, CDR1 reads MGHRA and CDR2 reads YSYEKL. The CDR3 covers 16 residues, taking in both the cysteine and the phenylalanine. The DNA shown is the 48-base CDR3, in frame from base 1. V is clipped by 4 bases and J by 0 bases, and the sequence between their germline boundaries is 14 bases long.